One and the same sample provided the 14 T cell receptor beta chains below, sequenced in a study of cytomegalovirus exposure and HLA in healthy donors. The PCR had 60 Vbeta and 13 Jbeta primers. The repertoire was sequenced with immunoSEQ multiplex PCR; TCRdb's copy has only in-frame clones and lacks some. The sample holds 75,000 to 95,000 clones. Sequenced sample: PBMCs. Source of these receptors: a girl under 18 in good health and CMV-seropositive.

The rearrangement joins TRBV7-5 to TRBJ2-7; the table's D call TRBD2 went unverified against the DNA. TRBV7-5 is described as a pseudogene. The CDR3 loop spans 15 amino acids. The CDR3, as DNA: TGTGTCAGAAGTTTTACTAGCGGGGGTAACTACGAGCAGTACTTC. Its translation is CVRSFTSGGNYEQYF.

The rearrangement links TRBV10-3 to TRBJ1-2, with D perhaps matching TRBD1 (5 bases). The ends were cut back, 8 bases at V and 5 bases at J, with 12 bases in the middle. In germline, CDR1 is ENHRY, CDR2 SYGVKD. The CDR3 is made up of 12 amino acids. The CDR3 DNA follows: TGTGCCATCGGGGCGGGGACGTATGGCTACACCTTC. It encodes CAIGAGTYGYTF.

The chain is built from TRBV6-1 and TRBJ1-3, with D possibly being TRBD1 (5 bases). V was cut by 7 bases and J by 1 base, with 14 bases left in between. This CDR3 spans 15 amino acids. Per germline, CDR1 MNHNS and CDR2 SASEGT. The CDR3 is CASTGGPFSGNTIYF. The CDR3 DNA sequence: TGTGCCAGCACGGGGGGTCCCTTTTCTGGAAACACCATATATTTT.

The V call is TRBV15, the J call TRBJ2-7, with D perhaps TRBD1 (6 bases). Trimming pared 1 base from V and 5 bases from J, leaving 9 bases between. The CDR3 has 13 amino acids. The germline CDR1 and CDR2 sequences are LNHNV and YYDKDF (reference sequence). The CDR3 loop reads CATSRVQGNEQYF. Here the CDR3 DNA reads TGTGCCACCAGCAGAGTCCAGGGGAACGAGCAGTACTTC.

The V gene is TRBV28, the J gene TRBJ2-7, with D unclear. Trimming shortened V by 5 bases and J by 2 bases, and 19 bases separated the two germline ends. The germline gives CDR1 MDHEN, CDR2 SYDVKM. This CDR3 region has 16 residues. The CDR3 DNA reads TGTGCCAGCAGTCAGTTCTCGGTTATGGGCGCCTACGAGCAGTACGTC. Protein: CASSQFSVMGAYEQYV.

This rearrangement joins TRBV4-2 to TRBJ2-1; 10 bases are a match to TRBD1. CDR1 and CDR2 from the germline V gene are LGHNA and YNFKEQ. The CDR3 is 14 residues long. The trim removed 4 bases at V and 8 bases at J, leaving 5 bases unmatched. The CDR3 DNA is TGTGCCAGCAGCCGGGACAGGGGTGGGTATGAGCAGTTCTTC. The encoded protein is CASSRDRGGYEQFF.

The V and J genes are TRBV7-7 and TRBJ2-3; 11 positions match TRBD2. Per germline, CDR1 SSHAT and CDR2 FNYEAQ (reference sequence). The junction had 9 bases not matched to a gene; V was cut back by 1 base and J by 0 bases. The CDR3 has 19 amino acids. In DNA, the CDR3 is TGTGCCAGCAGCTTAGGAGTGGCTAGCGGGGGGCATAGCACAGATACGCAGTATTTT. Its protein is CASSLGVASGGHSTDTQYF.

The rearrangement joins TRBV28 to TRBJ1-1, with D possibly matching TRBD1 (5 bases). The CDR3 consists of 13 residues. CDR1 and CDR2 from the germline V gene are MDHEN and SYDVKM. With 7 bases removed from V and 1 base from J, the gap between germline ends came to 10 bases. CDR3 amino acids: CASTDSENTEAFF. DNA for the CDR3: TGTGCCAGCACCGACAGCGAGAACACTGAAGCTTTCTTT. The full variable domain, completed using reference TRBV28 and TRBJ1-1, is DVKVTQSSRYLVKRTGEKVFLECVQDMDHENMFWYRQDPGLGLRLIYFSYDVKMKEKGDIPEGYSVSREKKERFSLILESASTNQTSMYLCASTDSENTEAFFGQGTRLTVV.

The chain couples TRBV19 to TRBJ2-4; D is possibly TRBD2 (6 bases). V dropped 5 bases and J dropped 0 bases, with 11 bases sitting between them. Germline lookup yields CDR1 LNHDA and CDR2 SQIVND (reference sequence). The CDR3 covers 15 residues. The CDR3 protein is CASSHSGGAKNIQYF. CDR3 coding DNA: TGTGCCAGTAGTCATTCCGGGGGAGCCAAAAACATTCAGTACTTC.

The chain carries TRBV12-5 and TRBJ1-2, with a weak D call TRBD1 (6 bases). Germline V CDR1 and CDR2: LGHNT, FRNRAP. Trimming removed 4 bases at V and 4 bases at J, with 10 bases between. CDR3 length: 13 amino acids. CDR3 nucleotide sequence: TGTGCTAGTGGTTCCGGACAGTTCTATGGCTACACCTTC. It translates to CASGSGQFYGYTF.

V and J are TRBV5-4 and TRBJ1-6, with 7 bases fitting TRBD1. The J segment lost 10 bases and the V segment lost 4 bases, leaving 8 bases of the junction unmatched. The CDR3 consists of 14 residues. Per the germline V gene, CDR1 is SGHNT and CDR2 is YYREEE (reference sequence). This CDR3 is CASSDAQGRSPLHF. In nucleotides, the CDR3 is TGTGCCAGCAGCGACGCACAGGGGAGGTCACCCCTCCACTTT.

The J gene is TRBJ2-2, the V gene TRBV19; D ambiguous. V lost 5 bases and J 8 bases, leaving 15 bases between the germline ends. CDR3 length: 14 amino acids. The germline V gene has CDR1 LNHDA and CDR2 SQIVND (reference sequence). The CDR3 loop is CASSGRLPAGELFF. The CDR3 DNA is TGTGCCAGTAGTGGCCGACTTCCTGCGGGGGAGCTGTTTTTT.

V and J are TRBV29-1 and TRBJ2-3; 8 positions agree with TRBD2. V lost 4 bases, J lost 2 bases, and 20 bases stayed unmatched. Germline CDR1 is SQVTM and CDR2 is ANQGSEA. The CDR3 totals 19 residues. In DNA, the CDR3 is TGCAGCGTTGGATTATACCTACAACCCGGGGGGGAAATCACAGATACGCAGTATTTT. Protein: CSVGLYLQPGGEITDTQYF.

The chain carries TRBV6-6 and TRBJ1-1; D unclear. Germline V CDR1 and CDR2: MNHNY, SVGAGI (reference sequence). The CDR3 covers 15 residues. The germline V and J ends were trimmed by 0 bases and 1 base, with 9 bases remaining between them. The CDR3 sequence: CASSYSLSANTEAFF. As DNA, the CDR3 is TGTGCCAGCAGTTACTCGCTCAGTGCGAACACTGAAGCTTTCTTT.